A selection of T cell receptor beta chains follows, all from one sample in a study of blood T cell repertoires in COVID-19. This table comes from immunoSEQ multiplex PCR, and its TCRdb copy is limited to in-frame clones, with some not included. Of about 66,000 clones listed, 86% are singletons. The sequenced sample was peripheral blood. The receptors come from a man aged 50-59 years with active COVID-19. Each CDR3 is given without its conserved first and last residue.

v_call	j_call	cdr3_aa
TRBV9	TRBJ2-1	ASSSRLDNEQF
TRBV2	TRBJ1-2	ASSELEPSA
TRBV7-8	TRBJ1-2	ASSLVAGPGLNYGYT
TRBV6-6	TRBJ1-1	ASSYPGLNTEAF
TRBV3-1/TRBV3-2	TRBJ2-2	ASSVGEAGELF
TRBV21-1	TRBJ2-2	ASVTPGELF
TRBV7-2	TRBJ2-5	ASSFDRGETQY
TRBV9	TRBJ2-1	ASSPSGPGNEQF
TRBV15	TRBJ1-6	ATSRQGPENSPLH
TRBV19	TRBJ1-4	ATTTGINEKLF
TRBV6-5	TRBJ2-1	ASIREVGNEQF
TRBV18	TRBJ2-3	ASSLVAGGNTDTQY
TRBV4-1	TRBJ2-2	ASSQDAFLAGFANTGELF
TRBV11-2	TRBJ2-3	ASSLGQGATDTQY
TRBV7-2	TRBJ1-6	ASSYRRQGRNGVRSPLH